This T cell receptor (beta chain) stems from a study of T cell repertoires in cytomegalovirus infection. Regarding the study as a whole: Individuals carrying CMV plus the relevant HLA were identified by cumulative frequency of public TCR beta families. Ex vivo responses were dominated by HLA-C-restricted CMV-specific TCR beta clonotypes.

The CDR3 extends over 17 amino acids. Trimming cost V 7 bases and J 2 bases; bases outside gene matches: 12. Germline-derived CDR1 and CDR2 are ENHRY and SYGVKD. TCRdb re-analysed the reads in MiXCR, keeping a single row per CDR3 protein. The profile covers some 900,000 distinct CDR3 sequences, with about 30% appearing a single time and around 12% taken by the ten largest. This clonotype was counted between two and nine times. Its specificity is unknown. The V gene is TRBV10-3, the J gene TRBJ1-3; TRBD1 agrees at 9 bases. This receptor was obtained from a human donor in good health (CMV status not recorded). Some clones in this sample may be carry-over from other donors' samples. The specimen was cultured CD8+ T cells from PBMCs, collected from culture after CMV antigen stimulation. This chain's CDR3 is CAIKNWDREKAGNTIYF. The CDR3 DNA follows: TGTGCCATCAAGAACTGGGACAGGGAGAAGGCTGGAAACACCATATATTTT.